This TCR beta chain was captured in a study of cytomegalovirus exposure and HLA in healthy donors. Trimming removed 0 bases from V and 5 bases from J; junction bases left unmatched: 10. Germline CDR1 SQVTM, CDR2 ANQGSEA. The CDR3 runs to 15 residues. 13 Jbeta primers and 60 Vbeta primers were used for the PCR. This table comes from immunoSEQ multiplex PCR, and its TCRdb copy is limited to in-frame clones, with some not included. The table shows some 150,000 clones, with roughly 80% occurring only once. This receptor was obtained from a man aged 40-55 years in good health and CMV-seronegative. This chain connects TRBV29-1 to TRBJ2-7, with 7 nucleotides matching TRBD2. The material sequenced was PBMCs. CDR3 in DNA: TGCAGCGTTGAAGAGGGAGGGTTAGGATTCCACGAGCAGTACTTC. It specifies CSVEEGGLGFHEQYF.